The 23 T cell receptor beta chains below all came from one sample that was sequenced in a study of T cell clonality in common variable immunodeficiency. Findings and limits, study-wide: Common variable immunodeficiency TCR beta sequences reportedly had fewer deletions and N-nucleotide insertions.

For these TCRs, the target antigens are not known. Sequencing was performed with immunoSEQ multiplex PCR; in TCRdb, only in-frame clones are kept and a portion is missing. Reported are about 35,000 clones, none seen only once; the ten largest carry about 6.1%. Sequencing was done on a sample of peripheral blood mononuclear cells. The receptors here all came from a human donor with common variable immunodeficiency.

This clone was observed at least ten times. With the read ending 3 residues before the CDR3 end, the germline J gene is used to fill in that end. V gene TRBV30 combines with J gene TRBJ2-5; 8 nucleotides line up with TRBD2. Germline V gene lookup returns CDR1 GTSNPN and CDR2 SVGIG (reference sequence). The V segment lost 2 bases and the J segment 2 bases; nucleotides outside the gene matches: 1. The CDR3 totals 13 residues. Incomplete CDR3 DNA: TGTGCCTGGAGTCGGGGGGGACAAGAGACC. This sequence encodes CAWSRGGQET. The full CDR3 protein reads CAWSRGGQETQYF.

This clone was found a few times. The sequence runs out 3 residues before the end of the CDR3; the remainder is reconstructed from the germline J gene. The chain links TRBV7-2 to TRBJ2-3; D is uncertain. The CDR3 spans 15 residues. CDR1 and CDR2 from the germline V gene are SGHTA and FQGNSA. V was shortened by 5 bases and J by 0 bases, with 12 bases between the two germline ends. The CDR3 DNA, read in part, is TGTGCCAGCAGCCCGGCGGCGGCCAGCACAGATACG. Amino acid sequence: CASSPAAASTDT. The complete CDR3 protein is CASSPAAASTDTQYF.

Concerning this clone: Coverage ceases 3 residues before the CDR3 finishes, and the germline J gene fills in the end. This chain joins TRBV7-9 and TRBJ1-2, with 7 bases identical to TRBD1. CDR3 length equals 15 residues. The germline CDR1 and CDR2 sequences are SEHNR and FQNEAQ (reference sequence). Incomplete CDR3 DNA: TGTGCCAGCAGCTTTAGTCCCGACAGGGTTGACGGC. It encodes CASSFSPDRVDG. The CDR3, in full, reads CASSFSPDRVDGYTF. Drawing the rest from reference TRBV7-9 and TRBJ1-2, the complete variable domain is DTGVSQNPRHKITKRGQNVTFRCDPISEHNRLYWYRQTLGQGPEFLTYFQNEAQLEKSRLLSDRFSAERPKGSFSTLEIQRTEQGDSAMYLCASSFSPDRVDGYTFGSGTRLTVV.

Worth noting for this clone: The CDR3 end falls 3 residues outside the read, so it is completed with the germline J gene. The chain carries TRBV2 and TRBJ2-6; D possibly matches TRBD1 or TRBD2 (6 bases each). Germline loops: CDR1 SNHLY, CDR2 FYNNEI. The germline V and J ends were trimmed by 6 bases and 1 base, with 16 bases remaining between them. The CDR3 spans 17 residues. CDR3 region: CASSRGTSSSGANVLTF. CDR3 DNA, as far as it was read: TGTGCCAGCAGCCGCGGGACATCATCTTCTGGGGCCAACGTC.

This clone was detected only a few times. The read comes to an end 3 residues before the CDR3 does, leaving the germline J gene to fill in the end. The J gene is TRBJ1-4, the V gene TRBV2; 7 nucleotides line up with TRBD1. The CDR3 sequence is 13 residues long. Trimming cost V 8 bases and J 8 bases; bases outside gene matches: 8. Germline V gene lookup returns CDR1 SNHLY and CDR2 FYNNEI. The CDR3 loop is CASVQQQGEKLFF. Partial CDR3 DNA: TGTGCCAGCGTACAACAACAGGGGGAAAAA.

Comment on this clone: The read halts 3 residues ahead of the CDR3 end, with the missing end drawn from the germline J gene. The rearrangement uses TRBV30 and TRBJ2-5; D ambiguous. CDR1 GTSNPN and CDR2 SVGIG come from the germline V gene (reference sequence). The V gene lost 0 bases and the J gene lost 0 bases, with 14 bases spanning the gap. This CDR3 spans 16 amino acids. Here the CDR3 reads CAWSVQPPAYQETQYF. CDR3 bases read: TGTGCCTGGAGTGTACAGCCCCCGGCGTACCAAGAGACC. Complete variable domain (other parts from reference TRBV30 and TRBJ2-5): SQTIHQWPATLVQPVGSPLSLECTVEGTSNPNLYWYRQAAGRGLQLLFYSVGIGQISSEVPQNLSASRPQDRQFILSSKKLLLSDSGFYLCAWSVQPPAYQETQYFGPGTRLLVL.

This clone was recorded many times. The CDR3 end lies 3 residues beyond the end of the read and is filled in from the germline J gene. V gene TRBV2 combines with J gene TRBJ1-3; possibly TRBD1 for D (5 bases). Between the trimmed V and J ends, which lost 7 bases and 3 bases, there was a span of 19 bases. Germline V gene lookup returns CDR1 SNHLY and CDR2 FYNNEI. This CDR3 region has 16 residues. CDR3 bases read: TGTGCCAGCACCCCCTCCTCGGGGGAGTATGGAAACACC. Its translation: CASTPSSGEYGNT. The entire CDR3 is CASTPSSGEYGNTIYF.

This clone was counted between two and nine times. The sequence runs out 3 residues before the end of the CDR3; the remainder is reconstructed from the germline J gene. This sequence joins TRBV2 and TRBJ1-5; perhaps TRBD1 as D (6 bases). CDR3 size: 13 residues. V lost 5 bases to trimming and J lost 7 bases, with 12 bases between them. The germline gives CDR1 SNHLY, CDR2 FYNNEI. CDR3 sequence: CASSPQGKQPQHF. CDR3 bases read: TGTGCCAGCAGTCCACAGGGTAAGCAGCCC.

In this sample, this clone turned up a few times. Sequencing ends 3 residues short of the CDR3 end; the germline J gene provides the rest. V gene TRBV7-9 combines with J gene TRBJ1-4, with TRBD1 as a possible D gene (5 bases). Trimming removed 5 bases at V and 7 bases at J, with 17 bases between. The CDR3 extends over 15 amino acids. The germline V gene encodes CDR1 SEHNR and CDR2 FQNEAQ (reference sequence). The covered CDR3 bases are TGTGCCAGCAGCCCGGGGGGTTGGGGACGTGAAAAA. This sequence encodes CASSPGGWGREK. The complete CDR3 protein is CASSPGGWGREKLFF.

About this clone: The read ends 3 residues early relative to the CDR3; the germline J gene fills the gap. The V gene is TRBV30, the J gene TRBJ1-5, with TRBD1 matching 11 bases. This CDR3 has 17 amino acids. Germline loops: CDR1 GTSNPN, CDR2 SVGIG (reference sequence). After removal of 3 bases from V and 4 bases from J, the junction contained 11 bases not matched to a gene. CDR3 DNA, as far as it was read: TGTGCCTGGAGCGAGGACAGGGGGCGTTTATGGAATCAGCCC. This sequence encodes CAWSEDRGRLWNQP. The whole CDR3 sequence is CAWSEDRGRLWNQPQHF.

This clone was observed a few times. The read ends 3 residues shy of where the CDR3 ends; the end is completed using the germline J gene. The chain is built from TRBV20-1 and TRBJ2-1; 9 nucleotides line up with TRBD2. The length of the CDR3 is 15 residues. Unmatched junction bases numbered 5, after V lost 1 base and J lost 4 bases. Per germline, CDR1 DFQATT and CDR2 SNEGSKA (reference sequence). The CDR3 protein is CSARGASGVYNEQFF. The part of the CDR3 DNA that was read is TGCAGTGCTAGAGGAGCTAGCGGGGTGTACAATGAG.

Points on this clone: The read finishes 3 residues shy of the CDR3 end, and the germline J gene is used to complete it. The chain couples TRBV11-3 to TRBJ2-7; weak D call: TRBD2 (6 bases). Germline CDR1 SGHNT, CDR2 YENEEA. The CDR3 is 13 residues long. V lost 5 bases and J 2 bases, leaving 10 bases between the germline ends. The CDR3 loop reads CASSPTGAYEQYF. The CDR3 bases that were read are TGTGCCAGCAGCCCTACGGGGGCCTACGAG.

This clone was recorded a few times. The read finishes 3 residues shy of the CDR3 end, and the germline J gene is used to complete it. This chain uses TRBV2 with TRBJ1-1; 9 bases line up with TRBD1. Germline V gene sequence: CDR1 SNHLY, CDR2 FYNNEI. J lost 5 bases, V lost 6 bases, and 13 bases had no gene match. This CDR3 contains 16 residues. CDR3 region: CASSNKVGTGRTEAFF. The CDR3 bases that were read are TGTGCCAGCAGCAACAAGGTAGGGACAGGGCGGACTGAA. The full variable domain, rest sourced from reference TRBV2 and TRBJ1-1, is EPEVTQTPSHQVTQMGQEVILRCVPISNHLYFYWYRQILGQKVEFLVSFYNNEISEKSEIFDDQFSVERPDGSNFTLKIRSTKLEDSAMYFCASSNKVGTGRTEAFFGQGTRLTVV.

This clone was observed a handful of times. The CDR3 is cut off 3 residues early in the read; its end comes from the germline J gene. V usage is TRBV19 and J usage is TRBJ2-6; D remains unclear. Germline assignment: CDR1 LNHDA and CDR2 SQIVND (reference sequence). The length of the CDR3 is 15 residues. With 3 bases removed from V and 0 bases from J, the gap between germline ends came to 6 bases. The CDR3 here is CASSIPSSGANVLTF. The sequenced part of the CDR3 DNA is TGTGCCAGTAGTATCCCCAGCTCTGGGGCCAACGTC.

The table lists this clone with many counts. The read falls 3 residues short of the CDR3 end, and the missing part is taken from the germline J gene. The V and J genes are TRBV20-1 and TRBJ2-5, with 14 positions matching TRBD2. The CDR3 sequence is 19 residues long. V dropped 4 bases and J dropped 2; count of bases not matched to a gene: 15. The V gene's germline CDR1 is DFQATT and CDR2 SNEGSKA (reference sequence). The CDR3: CSAMNGLAGGSFLQETQYF. The covered CDR3 bases are TGCAGTGCTATGAACGGACTAGCGGGGGGAAGTTTCCTACAAGAGACC.

This clone was picked up a small number of times. From the germline J gene comes the end of the CDR3, since the read stops 3 residues before it. The genes are TRBV19 and TRBJ2-3; 8 positions agree with TRBD2. The CDR3 has 14 amino acids. CDR1 and CDR2 from the germline V gene are LNHDA and SQIVND (reference sequence). With V trimmed by 4 bases and J by 4 bases, 4 bases remained unmatched. The CDR3 bases that were read are TGTGCCAGTAGTACCGGGACTAGGGCAGATACG. As protein: CASSTGTRADT. The complete CDR3 reads CASSTGTRADTQYF.

This clone is medium-sized (0.01 to 0.1%) in the sample. The missing CDR3 end, 3 residues past where the read stops, is filled in from the germline J gene. This chain connects TRBV14 to TRBJ2-3; D remains unclear. V dropped 0 bases and J dropped 8 bases, with 9 bases sitting between them. Looked up from germline, CDR1 is SGHDN and CDR2 is FVKESK. The CDR3 has 13 residues. CDR3 DNA, as far as it was read: TGTGCCAGCAGCCAAGATTATGCAGTTACG. It encodes CASSQDYAVT. The full CDR3 protein reads CASSQDYAVTQYF.

This clone was seen more than once but under ten times. The read terminates 3 residues before the CDR3 end, so the remaining end is supplied by the germline J gene. The chain employs TRBV19 and TRBJ1-2; 7 positions agree with TRBD1. The ends lost 7 bases at V and 2 bases at J; junction bases unmatched: 10. This CDR3 region has 15 residues. The germline V gene has CDR1 LNHDA and CDR2 SQIVND (reference sequence). CDR3 DNA, as far as it was read: TGTGCCAGTACCCAACCCGGGACAGAGAACTATGGC. It specifies CASTQPGTENYG. In full, the CDR3 reads CASTQPGTENYGYTF.

Of note for this clone: Read data end 3 residues before the CDR3 end; the end is taken from the germline J gene. This rearrangement joins TRBV6-1 to TRBJ2-7; tentatively, D is TRBD1 (6 bases). Germline V gene lookup returns CDR1 MNHNS and CDR2 SASEGT. This CDR3 spans 17 amino acids. Trimming cost V 0 bases and J 4 bases, with 19 bases left between them. CDR3 sequence reads: CASSEAHLEGVWYEQYF. Partial CDR3 DNA: TGTGCCAGCAGTGAAGCCCATCTCGAGGGGGTGTGGTACGAG.

This clone appeared many times. The CDR3 is cut off 3 residues early in the read; its end comes from the germline J gene. The chain uses TRBV2 and TRBJ1-6; D unresolved. The ends were cut back, 3 bases at V and 0 bases at J, with 9 bases in the middle. Germline CDR1 and CDR2: SNHLY and FYNNEI. The CDR3 is made up of 16 amino acids. Here the CDR3 reads CASSDTASSYNSPLHF. Partial CDR3 DNA: TGTGCCAGCAGTGACACCGCGAGCTCCTATAATTCACCC.

In this sample, this clone turned up a few times. Read data end 3 residues before the CDR3 end; the end is taken from the germline J gene. V is TRBV30 and J is TRBJ2-5; D is unclear. Germline V gene sequence: CDR1 GTSNPN, CDR2 SVGIG (reference sequence). V lost 0 bases and J 4 bases, leaving 18 bases between the germline ends. This CDR3 is 16 amino acids long. The CDR3 spells CAWSVNAQALGETQYF. The CDR3 DNA, read in part, is TGTGCCTGGAGTGTAAATGCGCAGGCCCTGGGAGAGACC.

This clone was counted many times. The observed sequence ends 3 residues before the CDR3 terminus, with the missing tail filled in from the germline J gene. V and J are TRBV5-1 and TRBJ2-7; 9 bases map to TRBD2. V lost 0 bases to trimming and J lost 3 bases; unmatched junction nucleotides: 7. This CDR3 is built from 16 residues. CDR1 is SGHRS, CDR2 YFSETQ, per germline. CDR3 sequence reads: CASSLGGTSSNYEQYF. The sequenced CDR3 bases are TGCGCCAGCAGCTTGGGGGGGACTAGCTCTAACTACGAG.

On this clone: The read ends 3 residues early relative to the CDR3; the germline J gene fills the gap. The rearrangement joins TRBV18 to TRBJ2-2, with 10 bases aligning to TRBD2. Germline V gene lookup returns CDR1 KGHSH and CDR2 LQKENI. Losses at the gene ends were 1 base for V and 1 base for J; bases not matched to a gene: 6. This CDR3 is built from 18 residues. The covered CDR3 bases are TGTGCCAGCTCACCACGCCCAGCGGGGGGGCAGAACACCGGGGAG. Amino acids: CASSPRPAGGQNTGE. The full CDR3 protein is CASSPRPAGGQNTGELFF.